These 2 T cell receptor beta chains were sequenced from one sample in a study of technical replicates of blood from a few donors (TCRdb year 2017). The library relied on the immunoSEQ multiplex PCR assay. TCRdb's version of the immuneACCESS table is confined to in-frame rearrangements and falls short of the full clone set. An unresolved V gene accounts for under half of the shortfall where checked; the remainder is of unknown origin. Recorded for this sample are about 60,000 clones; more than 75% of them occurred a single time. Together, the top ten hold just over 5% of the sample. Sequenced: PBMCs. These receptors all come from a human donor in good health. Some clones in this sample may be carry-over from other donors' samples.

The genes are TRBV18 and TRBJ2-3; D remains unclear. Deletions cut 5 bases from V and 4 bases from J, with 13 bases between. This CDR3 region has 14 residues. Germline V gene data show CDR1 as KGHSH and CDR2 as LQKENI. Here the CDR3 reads CASSSPVPADTQYF. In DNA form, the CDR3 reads TGTGCCAGCTCATCCCCGGTCCCGGCAGATACGCAGTATTTT.

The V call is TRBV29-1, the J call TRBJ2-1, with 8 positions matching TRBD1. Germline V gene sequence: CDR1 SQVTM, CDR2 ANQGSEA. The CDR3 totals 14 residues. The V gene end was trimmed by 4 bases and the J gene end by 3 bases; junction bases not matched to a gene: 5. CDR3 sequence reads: CSVVRTGLYNEQFF. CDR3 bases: TGCAGCGTTGTGAGGACAGGGCTCTACAATGAGCAGTTCTTC.